These 7 T cell receptor beta chains originate from one sample sequenced in a study of tumor-infiltrating lymphocytes in localized non-small cell lung cancer. Profiling relied on immunoSEQ multiplex PCR, and the TCRdb table lists in-frame clones only, not all of them. Of more than 15,000 clones listed, more than 60% were seen once; the top ten hold over 5%. Sequenced sample: lung tumor tissue. The receptors originated from a human donor with non-small cell lung cancer.

The chain couples TRBV2 to TRBJ1-2; D possibly corresponds to TRBD1 (6 bases). Germline lookup yields CDR1 SNHLY and CDR2 FYNNEI. The CDR3 is 13 amino acids. V lost 1 base and J 3 bases, leaving 6 bases between the germline ends. CDR3 sequence: CASSEGQDYGYTF. The DNA for the CDR3 is TGTGCCAGCAGTGAAGGACAGGACTATGGCTACACCTTC.

The rearrangement links TRBV7-2 to TRBJ1-5; D call uncertain. Germline assignment: CDR1 SGHTA and CDR2 FQGNSA. This CDR3 spans 15 amino acids. The ends were cut back, 2 bases at V and 0 bases at J, with 8 bases in the middle. The CDR3, as DNA: TGTGCCAGCAGCTTATTTGAAAATAGCAATCAGCCCCAGCATTTT. Translation gives CASSLFENSNQPQHF.

The chain combines TRBV19 with TRBJ2-2; D gene unclear. V lost 3 bases and J lost 4, with 15 bases in between. CDR1 is LNHDA and CDR2 is SQIVND in the germline V gene (reference sequence). CDR3 size: 16 residues. The CDR3 spells CASSIVGLLGTGELFF. CDR3 bases: TGTGCCAGTAGTATTGTCGGGCTCCTCGGCACCGGGGAGCTGTTTTTT.

The V and J genes are TRBV11-2 and TRBJ2-1; 7 nucleotides align to TRBD1. V dropped 3 bases and J dropped 2; count of bases not matched to a gene: 1. The CDR3 is made up of 14 amino acids. Germline lookup yields CDR1 SGHAT and CDR2 FQNNGV. The CDR3 region is CASSFGQAYNEQFF. Here the CDR3 DNA reads TGTGCCAGCAGCTTTGGACAGGCCTACAATGAGCAGTTCTTC.

This chain connects TRBV4-1 to TRBJ2-3, with 11 bases identical to TRBD2. The germline CDR1 and CDR2 sequences are MGHRA and YSYEKL. Trimming took 0 bases from V and 6 from J; bases not matched to a gene: 8. The CDR3 is made up of 17 amino acids. Here the CDR3 reads CASSQDVGTSGSDTQYF. In DNA, the CDR3 is TGCGCCAGCAGCCAAGATGTGGGAACTAGCGGGAGTGATACGCAGTATTTT.

In this sample, this clone turned up a few times. J is TRBJ1-2 and V is TRBV19; 7 nucleotides agree with TRBD1. The V segment lost 9 bases and the J segment 7 bases; nucleotides outside the gene matches: 11. This CDR3 contains 13 residues. Germline V gene data show CDR1 as LNHDA and CDR2 as SQIVND (reference sequence). The CDR3 bases are TGTGCCAGCACGCCACAGGGGATGGGTGGCTACACCTTC. It codes for CASTPQGMGGYTF.

The V and J genes are TRBV15 and TRBJ2-1, with TRBD1 matching 9 bases. Germline lookup yields CDR1 LNHNV and CDR2 YYDKDF (reference sequence). The length of the CDR3 is 16 residues. The ends lost 0 bases at V and 6 bases at J; junction bases unmatched: 6. CDR3: CATSREGTGRVNEQFF. The DNA of the CDR3 is TGTGCCACCAGCAGAGAAGGGACAGGGAGGGTCAATGAGCAGTTCTTC. Full variable domain (outside the CDR3, taken from reference TRBV15 and TRBJ2-1): DAMVIQNPRYQVTQFGKPVTLSCSQTLNHNVMYWYQQKSSQAPKLLFHYYDKDFNNEADTPDNFQSRRPNTSFCFLDIRSPGLGDTAMYLCATSREGTGRVNEQFFGPGTRLTVL.